This TCR beta chain was observed in a study of PD-1 blockade in classical Hodgkin lymphoma. CDR3 length: 14 residues. Time point of the sample: cycle 4 day 1 (C4D1), after around six weeks of nivolumab. Every patient relapsed after autologous stem cell transplantation, and brentuximab vedotin exposure varied. TCRdb's copy holds only in-frame clones and misses some; the assay was immunoSEQ multiplex PCR. The table lists 27,000 or so clones, around 72% of them singletons. This chain links TRBV7-5 with TRBJ2-7; the table's D call, TRBD2, has no DNA check behind it. TRBV7-5 is flagged as a pseudogene. The material was peripheral blood mononuclear cells (PBMCs), obtained before the fourth cycle of nivolumab. The sequence derives from a human donor with classical Hodgkin lymphoma. The CDR3 sequence: CARSSKRERDEQYF. The CDR3 DNA reads as TGTGCCAGAAGCTCTAAGCGGGAGCGGGACGAGCAGTACTTC.